The 11 T cell receptor beta chains in this list originate from one sample, sequenced in a study of T cell responses to AZD1222 COVID-19 vaccine. The assay was immunoSEQ multiplex PCR, and TCRdb's table has in-frame clones only and misses some. The table shows about 160,000 clones, with 80% to 90% occurring only once. The specimen comprised peripheral blood, sampled on day 0 of AZD1222 vaccination. The origin of the receptors is an adult in good health.

The V and J genes are TRBV4-2 and TRBJ2-2; no firm D call. Trimming cost V 4 bases and J 3 bases, with 12 bases left between them. This CDR3 spans 15 amino acids. The germline V gene has CDR1 LGHNA and CDR2 YNFKEQ. The CDR3 sequence: CASSLGRSDTGELFF. The CDR3 coding sequence is TGTGCCAGCAGCCTCGGCAGGTCGGACACCGGGGAGCTGTTTTTT.

This clone showed up just a few times. This rearrangement joins TRBV15 to TRBJ1-5; TRBD1 might be the D (5 bases). Between the trimmed V and J ends, which lost 8 bases and 2 bases, there was a span of 10 bases. Per the germline V gene, CDR1 is LNHNV and CDR2 is YYDKDF (reference sequence). The CDR3 is made up of 13 amino acids. CDR3 nucleotides: TGTGCCACCGCGGGCAGGGGCAATCAGCCCCAGCATTTT. Its protein product is CATAGRGNQPQHF.

The CDR3 DNA reads as TGTGCCAGCAGCCTAGCGGTCCTCGTCAATGAGCAGTTCTTC. It translates to CASSLAVLVNEQFF. V usage is TRBV3-1 (or the pseudogene TRBV3-2) and J usage is TRBJ2-1; perhaps TRBD2 as D (6 bases). The germline V gene has CDR1 LGHDT and CDR2 YNNKEL (reference sequence). The CDR3 has 14 amino acids. Trimming pared 4 bases from V and 6 bases from J, leaving 13 bases between.

The chain links TRBV9 to TRBJ1-4; D call uncertain. Germline values: CDR1 SGDLS, CDR2 YYNGEE. Trimming removed 0 bases from V and 8 bases from J, with 14 bases in between. This CDR3 region has 15 residues. This CDR3 is CASSVAARGGEKLFF. Written as DNA, the CDR3 is TGTGCCAGCAGCGTAGCGGCGCGGGGAGGAGAAAAACTGTTTTTT.

V and J are TRBV4-2 and TRBJ2-2; possibly TRBD1 for D (6 bases). From germline, CDR1 is LGHNA and CDR2 YNFKEQ. Deletions cut 4 bases from V and 7 bases from J, with 16 bases between. This CDR3 has 15 amino acids. CDR3 residues: CASSPTLPDSGELFF. The CDR3 nucleotides are TGTGCCAGCAGCCCCACCCTCCCGGACAGCGGGGAGCTGTTTTTT.

This chain links TRBV6-2 or TRBV6-3 with TRBJ2-7, with D tentatively TRBD1 or TRBD2 (5 bases each). This CDR3 spans 16 amino acids. V lost 3 bases, J lost 3 bases, and 18 bases lay in between. Germline V gives CDR1 MNHEY, CDR2 SVGEGT. The CDR3 protein is CASSYTPLGGYYEQYV. The CDR3 DNA reads as TGTGCCAGCAGTTATACGCCTCTTGGGGGTTACTACGAGCAGTACGTC.

As to this clone: A read error likely explains this, since a far larger clone differs by one base. The same CDR3 arises from other DNA sequences in this sample as well. This sequence joins TRBV9 and TRBJ2-2, with D unresolved. Germline V lookup: CDR1 SGDLS, CDR2 YYNGEE. Trimming removed 4 bases at V and 2 bases at J, with 3 bases between. The CDR3 is made up of 12 amino acids. CDR3 bases: TGTGCCAGCAGCCCTAACACCGGGGAGCTGTTTTTT. Protein product: CASSPNTGELFF.

V is TRBV30 and J is TRBJ2-7; D may be TRBD1 (5 bases). The CDR3 has 13 residues. The germline CDR1 and CDR2 sequences are GTSNPN and SVGIG (reference sequence). V gave up 2 bases and J gave up 3 bases, with 11 bases separating them. The CDR3 DNA follows: TGTGCCTGGAGTAGTAAGGGGTACTACGAGCAGTACTTC. Translating gives CAWSSKGYYEQYF.

This chain connects TRBV7-9 to TRBJ2-5; the match to TRBD2 covers 14 bases. Germline V lookup: CDR1 SEHNR, CDR2 FQNEAQ (reference sequence). Germline trimming cut 3 bases from V and 2 bases from J; bases unmatched to any gene: 11. The CDR3 covers 19 residues. The CDR3: CASSFGTGGLAGVQETQYF. CDR3 coding DNA: TGTGCCAGCAGCTTTGGTACAGGGGGACTAGCGGGGGTTCAAGAGACCCAGTACTTC.

V usage is TRBV6-2 or TRBV6-3 and J usage is TRBJ2-2; D perhaps matches TRBD1 (6 bases). Trimming took 2 bases from V and 2 from J, leaving 15 bases between them. The CDR3 consists of 17 residues. Per the germline V gene, CDR1 is MNHEY and CDR2 is SVGEGT. CDR3: CASSYLPDSLNTGELFF. The CDR3 nucleotides are TGTGCCAGCAGTTACCTTCCGGACAGCCTTAACACCGGGGAGCTGTTTTTT.

This clone has just one count. This rearrangement joins TRBV9 to TRBJ1-2, with a weak D call TRBD1 (6 bases). The length of the CDR3 is 16 residues. Germline assignment: CDR1 SGDLS and CDR2 YYNGEE. V was shortened by 0 bases and J by 8 bases, with 20 bases between the two germline ends. CDR3 coding DNA: TGTGCCAGCAGCGTAGGAGGGACACCCTTTGAACGAGGCTACACCTTC. Translated: CASSVGGTPFERGYTF.